This T cell receptor (beta chain) was identified during a study of blood T cells in healthy people across ages (dated by TCRdb to 2013 to 2016). Turning to the overall study: In model experiments, template switching captured about one uniquely barcoded TCR beta cDNA molecule for every two T cells. The study measured age-related changes in TCR beta repertoire diversity using deep sequencing normalized with unique cDNA molecular identifiers. The donors were divided into four age groups: young (average around 16 years), middle-aged (about 40), aged (roughly 60) and long-lived (about 90). To avoid experimental bias, donors of different ages were spread randomly across the sequencing lanes. Using the same blood draw, the study looked at two additional independent replicas of 1 million unique cDNA reads for two donors, one aged 18 to 29 and the other aged 80 or older. The paper's findings and limits, for the study overall: There was a strong correlation between observed TCR beta diversity and the percentage of naive T cells measured by flow cytometry. Compared with the aged group, the long-lived group had more naive CD4+ T cells, fewer expanded clones and increased TCR diversity, suggesting age selection. Conclusive comparison of naive and antigen-experienced compartments was prevented by the profiling of bulk unsorted PBMCs. Because the CMV infection status of the donors was unknown, age-related changes in expanded clonotypes may potentially have been confounded. Estimates of total diversity from one million sequenced T cells were regarded as lower bounds and underestimates. Observed TCR beta diversity per million T cells fell roughly linearly with age, and a significant reduction was already apparent by age about 38.

The library was built by means of 5' RACE. The listed sequencing device is Illumina HiSeq 2500. A second PCR of 7 to 11 cycles was performed with a sample-barcoded 5' primer and a J-beta primer mix. Each TCR beta cDNA molecule received a unique molecular identifier from a template-switch 5' adaptor carrying 12 random nucleotides. Each sample yielded at least 3 million CDR3-containing paired-end reads. First-strand cDNA was synthesized from all RNA with the Mint cDNA synthesis kit, primed by a TRBC-specific oligonucleotide. After uracil-DNA glycosylase treatment, a first 18-cycle PCR used universal primers M1SS and BC2_uni_R on all cDNA. Concerning the study's data processing: Normalization of each sample was performed by random selection of 1 million high-quality reads, each carrying a distinct molecular identifier. Reads with shared molecular identifiers were discarded instead of being binned into consensus sequences. CDR3 identification, clonotype clustering and error correction used MiTCR with a Q25 quality threshold and the strictest error-elimination algorithm. A nonparametric unseen species model with Euler transformation was used to estimate a lower bound on total TCR beta diversity. TCRdb reprocessed the public reads (quality trimming at Q25 with fastp, clone calling with MiXCR) and kept in-frame beta chains. A single entry per CDR3 protein holds the most common genes and DNA from its merged rows. Clone size and V and J calls follow TCRdb, not the original study. The sample profile shows about 1.5 million distinct CDR3 sequences; about 42% of them were found once. The ten largest clones add up to over 3.5% of the sample.

Systemically healthy Caucasian individuals from Russia, about 38 in total and aged roughly 6 to 100 years, were included as donors. Each donor gave around 9 milliliters of peripheral blood, collected into EDTA-treated Vacutainer tubes. Ficoll-Paque density-gradient centrifugation was used to isolate PBMCs, with at least 7 million per sample. Trizol reagent was used to extract total RNA from the PBMCs, yielding at least 6 micrograms per sample. For every donor, flow cytometry on a PBMC aliquot measured the percentage of naive CD45RAhigh/CD27high T cells. This clonotype was picked up one time. Its cognate antigen has yet to be identified. Base qualities are not provided; no much larger clone lies one nucleotide away. The germline V gene supplies CDR1 SGHTA and CDR2 FQGNSA. Its CDR3 holds 16 amino acids, cysteine through phenylalanine. Only the CDR3 portion is preserved as DNA: 48 bases, with reading frame beginning at the first base. Relative to germline, V is 1 base shorter and J is 3 bases shorter, with 15 bases between their ends.

The chain is made from TRBV7-2 and TRBJ1-2; D gene: possibly TRBD1, on 6 matching bases. The material sequenced was blood. The receptor's source is a woman aged 18 to 35 in good health. The DNA reads as follows: TGTGCCAGCAGCTTAGTCGGTGTCAGGGGAGACTATGGCTACACCTTC. Translated, it gives CASSLVGVRGDYGYTF.